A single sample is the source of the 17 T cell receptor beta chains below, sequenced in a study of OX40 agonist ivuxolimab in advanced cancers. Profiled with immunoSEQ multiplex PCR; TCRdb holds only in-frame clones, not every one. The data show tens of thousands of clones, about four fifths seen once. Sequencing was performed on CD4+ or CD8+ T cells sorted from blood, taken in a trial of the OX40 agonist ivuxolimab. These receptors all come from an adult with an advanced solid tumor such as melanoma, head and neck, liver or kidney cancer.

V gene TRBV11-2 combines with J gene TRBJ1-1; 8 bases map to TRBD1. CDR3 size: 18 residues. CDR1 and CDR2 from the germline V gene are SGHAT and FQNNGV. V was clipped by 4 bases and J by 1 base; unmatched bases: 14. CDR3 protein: CASSWPSGTGWKNTEAFF. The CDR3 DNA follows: TGTGCCAGCAGCTGGCCATCCGGGACAGGATGGAAGAACACTGAAGCTTTCTTT.

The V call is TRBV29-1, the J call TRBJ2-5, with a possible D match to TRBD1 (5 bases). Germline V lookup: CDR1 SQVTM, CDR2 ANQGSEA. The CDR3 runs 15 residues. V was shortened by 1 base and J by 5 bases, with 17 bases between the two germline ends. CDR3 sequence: CSVEGGRGRAETQYF. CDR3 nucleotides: TGCAGCGTTGAAGGTGGGCGCGGCAGGGCGGAGACCCAGTACTTC.

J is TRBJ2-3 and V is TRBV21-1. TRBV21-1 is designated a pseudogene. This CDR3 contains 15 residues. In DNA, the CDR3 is TGTGCCAGCAGCAAGTATAGGGTTGGAGCAGATACGCAGTATTTT. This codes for CASSKYRVGADTQYF.

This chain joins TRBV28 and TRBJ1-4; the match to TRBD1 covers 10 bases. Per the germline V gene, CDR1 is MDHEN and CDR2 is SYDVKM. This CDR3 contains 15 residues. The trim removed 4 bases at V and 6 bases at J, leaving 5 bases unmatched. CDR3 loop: CASSYPTGGYEKLFF. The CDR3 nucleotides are TGTGCCAGCAGTTACCCGACAGGGGGCTATGAAAAACTGTTTTTT.

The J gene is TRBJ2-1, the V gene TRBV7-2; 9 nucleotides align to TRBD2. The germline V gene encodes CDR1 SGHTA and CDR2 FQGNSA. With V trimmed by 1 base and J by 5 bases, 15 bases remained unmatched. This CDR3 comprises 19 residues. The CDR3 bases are TGTGCCAGCAGCTTAGGTCATATTACGGCTAGCGGGGTGGACAATGAGCAGTTCTTC. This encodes CASSLGHITASGVDNEQFF.

In nucleotides, the CDR3 is TGTGCCAGCAGCCTGTTTCGCGGTCCATTGAACACCGGGGAGCTGTTTTTT. Translation gives CASSLFRGPLNTGELFF. The chain joins TRBV7-9 to TRBJ2-2; no definite D call. This CDR3 has 17 amino acids. Germline V lookup: CDR1 SEHNR, CDR2 FQNEAQ (reference sequence). The V end lost 5 bases, the J end lost 1 base, and 17 bases lay between the germline ends.

The CDR3 DNA follows: TGCGCCAGCAGCTCCGTTGGGGGTCAAGAGACCCAGTACTTC. This translates into CASSSVGGQETQYF. The V and J genes are TRBV5-1 and TRBJ2-5; D tentatively fits TRBD1 or TRBD2 (5 bases each). Germline V gives CDR1 SGHRS, CDR2 YFSETQ. V lost 3 bases, J lost 2 bases, and 11 bases lay in between. The CDR3 extends over 14 amino acids.

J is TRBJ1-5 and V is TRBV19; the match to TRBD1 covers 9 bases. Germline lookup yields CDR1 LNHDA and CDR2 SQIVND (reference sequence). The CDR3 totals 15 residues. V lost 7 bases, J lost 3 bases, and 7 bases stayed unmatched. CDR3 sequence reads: CASTATGGNNQPQHF. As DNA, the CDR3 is TGTGCCAGTACCGCTACAGGGGGCAACAATCAGCCCCAGCATTTT. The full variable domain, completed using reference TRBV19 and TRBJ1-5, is DGGITQSPKYLFRKEGQNVTLSCEQNLNHDAMYWYRQDPGQGLRLIYYSQIVNDFQKGDIAEGYSVSREKKESFPLTVTSAQKNPTAFYLCASTATGGNNQPQHFGDGTRLSIL.

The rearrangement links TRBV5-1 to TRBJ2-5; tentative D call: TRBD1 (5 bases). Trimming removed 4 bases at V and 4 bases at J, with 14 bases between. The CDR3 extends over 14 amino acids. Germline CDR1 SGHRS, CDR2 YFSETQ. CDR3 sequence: CASSRSGRGETQYF. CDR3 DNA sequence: TGCGCCAGCAGCAGGTCAGGGCGAGGAGAGACCCAGTACTTC. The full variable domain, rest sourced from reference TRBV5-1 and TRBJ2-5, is KAGVTQTPRYLIKTRGQQVTLSCSPISGHRSVSWYQQTPGQGLQFLFEYFSETQRNKGNFPGRFSGRQFSNSRSEMNVSTLELGDSALYLCASSRSGRGETQYFGPGTRLLVL.

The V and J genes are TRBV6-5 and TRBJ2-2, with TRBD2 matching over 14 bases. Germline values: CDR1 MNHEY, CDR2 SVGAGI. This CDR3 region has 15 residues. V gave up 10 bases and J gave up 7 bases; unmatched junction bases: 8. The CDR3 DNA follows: TGTGCCACCAGACTAGCGGGGGGGCGGAGCGGGGAGCTGTTTTTT. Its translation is CATRLAGGRSGELFF.

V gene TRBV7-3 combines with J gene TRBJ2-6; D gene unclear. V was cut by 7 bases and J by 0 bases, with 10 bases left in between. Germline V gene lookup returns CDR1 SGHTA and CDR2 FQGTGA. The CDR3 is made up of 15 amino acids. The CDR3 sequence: CASTFSVSGANVLTF. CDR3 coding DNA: TGTGCCAGCACTTTCTCGGTCTCTGGGGCCAACGTCCTGACTTTC. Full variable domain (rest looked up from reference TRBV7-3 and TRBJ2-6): GAGVSQTPSNKVTEKGKYVELRCDPISGHTALYWYRQSLGQGPEFLIYFQGTGAADDSGLPNDRFFAVRPEGSVSTLKIQRTERGDSAVYLCASTFSVSGANVLTFGAGSRLTVL.

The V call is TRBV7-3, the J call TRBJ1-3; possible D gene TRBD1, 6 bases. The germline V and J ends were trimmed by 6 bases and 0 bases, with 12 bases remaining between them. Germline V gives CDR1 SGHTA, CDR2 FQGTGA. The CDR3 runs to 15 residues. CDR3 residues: CASRSEGDSGNTIYF. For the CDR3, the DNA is TGTGCCAGCAGATCCGAGGGGGACTCTGGAAACACCATATATTTT.

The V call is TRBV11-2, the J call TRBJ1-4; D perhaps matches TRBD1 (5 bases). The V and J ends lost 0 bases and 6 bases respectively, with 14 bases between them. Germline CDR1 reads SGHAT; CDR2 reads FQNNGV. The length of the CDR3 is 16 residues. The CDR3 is CASSLDPGRVDEKLFF. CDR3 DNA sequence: TGTGCCAGCAGCTTAGATCCAGGGAGGGTCGATGAAAAACTGTTTTTT.

The CDR3 spells CASSELQGQTYEQYF. CDR3 coding DNA: TGTGCCAGCAGTGAACTCCAAGGACAGACCTACGAGCAGTACTTC. The chain is built from TRBV6-1 and TRBJ2-7; TRBD1 is a possible D gene (6 bases). Per the germline V gene, CDR1 is MNHNS and CDR2 is SASEGT. Trimming removed 2 bases at V and 2 bases at J, with 13 bases between. This CDR3 is built from 15 residues.

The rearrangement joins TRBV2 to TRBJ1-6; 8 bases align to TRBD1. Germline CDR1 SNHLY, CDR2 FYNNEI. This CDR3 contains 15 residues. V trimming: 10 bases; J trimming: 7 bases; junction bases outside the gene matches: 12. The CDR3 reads CAIRQGTGGNSPLHF. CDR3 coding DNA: TGTGCCATCAGACAGGGGACGGGTGGGAATTCACCCCTCCACTTT.

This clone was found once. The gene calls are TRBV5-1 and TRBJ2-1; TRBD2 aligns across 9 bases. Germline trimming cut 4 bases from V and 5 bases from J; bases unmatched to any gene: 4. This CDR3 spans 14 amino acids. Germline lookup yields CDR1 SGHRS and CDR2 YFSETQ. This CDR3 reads CASSAGGADNEQFF. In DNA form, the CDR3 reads TGCGCCAGCAGCGCGGGGGGGGCGGACAATGAGCAGTTCTTC.

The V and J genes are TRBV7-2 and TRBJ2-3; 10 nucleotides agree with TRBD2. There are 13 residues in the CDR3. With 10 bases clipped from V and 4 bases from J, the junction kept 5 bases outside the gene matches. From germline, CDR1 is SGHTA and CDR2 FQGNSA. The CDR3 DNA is TGTGCCATGGGAAGCGGGGGGGCAGATACGCAGTATTTT. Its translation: CAMGSGGADTQYF. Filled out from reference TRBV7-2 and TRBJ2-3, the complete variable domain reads GAGVSQSPSNKVTEKGKDVELRCDPISGHTALYWYRQSLGQGLEFLIYFQGNSAPDKSGLPSDRFSAERTGGSVSTLTIQRTQQEDSAVYLCAMGSGGADTQYFGPGTRLTVL.